This T cell receptor beta chain derives from a study of CD8 T cells in Susac syndrome. RNA amounts of 0.5 to 1 ug underwent reverse transcription with random hexamers. TCRdb recomputed calls from the immunoSEQ multiplex PCR reads with MiXCR, one row per CDR3 protein. The top ten clones hold approximately 0.11% of a sample with roughly 300,000 distinct CDR3 sequences, about 88% of them seen once. Germline CDR1 LGHDT, CDR2 YNNKEL (reference sequence). V trimming: 4 bases; J trimming: 5 bases; junction bases outside the gene matches: 8. The CDR3 loop spans 17 amino acids. Negative isolation was applied to CD8+ and CD4+ T cells, and FACS enrichment was applied to TEMRA cells.

The gene calls are TRBV3-1 and TRBJ2-5; TRBD2 matches 15 bases. This TCR was sampled from a human donor with multiple sclerosis. Sequencing used CD8+ T cells from PBMCs. The DNA for the CDR3 is TGTGCCAGCAGCCCCGGAGGACTAGCGGGAGGGGGTGAGACCCAGTACTTC. Amino acid sequence: CASSPGGLAGGGETQYF.